These 24 T cell receptor beta chains share one sample of origin, sequenced in a study of T cells in Graves' hyperthyroidism and ophthalmopathy. RNA transcripts provided the source from which TCR beta CDR3 regions were amplified. HTBI primers were employed in a first-round RT-PCR of the TCR CDR3. TCRdb analysed the multiplex PCR reads with MiXCR anew, one entry per CDR3 protein. The sample lists fewer than 350,000 distinct CDR3 sequences; approximately 14% were seen once. The sequenced material came from blood. Source of these receptors: a woman in her 50s with Graves' hyperthyroidism that later progressed to Graves' ophthalmopathy.

This clonotype was seen ten or more times. The chain carries TRBV27 and TRBJ2-7, with TRBD2 matching over 9 bases. Trimming took 7 bases from V and 7 from J; bases not matched to a gene: 14. Germline V CDR1 and CDR2: MNHEY, SMNVEV (reference sequence). The CDR3 covers 15 residues. The CDR3 spells CASTPRAGGPQEQYF. The CDR3 region has the DNA TGTGCCAGCACCCCCCGGGCGGGAGGGCCACAAGAGCAGTACTTC.

This clonotype was seen repeatedly, ten times or more. The chain is built from TRBV7-9 and TRBJ2-5, with D tentatively TRBD1 (6 bases). Between the trimmed V and J ends, which lost 5 bases and 0 bases, there was a span of 13 bases. Germline assignment: CDR1 SEHNR and CDR2 FQNEAQ (reference sequence). The CDR3 has 15 amino acids. CDR3 amino acids: CASSQRGQYQETQYF. CDR3 in DNA: TGTGCCAGCAGCCAACGCGGACAGTACCAAGAGACCCAGTACTTC.

This clonotype has a count of ten or more. This chain uses TRBV28 with TRBJ2-3; 14 nucleotides match TRBD2. Trimming took 4 bases from V and 1 from J; bases not matched to a gene: 7. The length of the CDR3 is 18 residues. Germline-derived CDR1 and CDR2 are MDHEN and SYDVKM. In DNA, the CDR3 is TGTGCCAGCAGTTCTTTCAGGGGACTAGCGGGAGGCACAGATACGCAGTATTTT. This translates into CASSSFRGLAGGTDTQYF.

This clonotype has at least ten counts. This chain connects TRBV28 to TRBJ2-5; the match to TRBD2 covers 12 bases. This CDR3 is built from 13 residues. The V gene's germline CDR1 is MDHEN and CDR2 SYDVKM. V was pared by 11 bases and J by 4 bases, with 5 bases of the junction left unmatched. The CDR3 here is CAGSTSGRETQYF. The CDR3 bases are TGTGCCGGGTCGACTAGCGGGAGAGAGACCCAGTACTTC.

This clonotype was observed many times. This chain joins TRBV20-1 and TRBJ2-5; 10 positions agree with TRBD1. V lost 6 bases to trimming and J lost 4 bases; unmatched junction nucleotides: 8. CDR3 length: 14 residues. In germline, CDR1 is DFQATT, CDR2 SNEGSKA (reference sequence). The CDR3 protein is CSAVKTGGAETQYF. CDR3 sequence (DNA): TGCAGTGCCGTTAAGACAGGGGGCGCAGAGACCCAGTACTTC.

This clonotype was detected ten times or more. The chain is built from TRBV28 and TRBJ1-4; D gene uncertain. Germline V gene data show CDR1 as MDHEN and CDR2 as SYDVKM. V lost 7 bases and J 3 bases, leaving 9 bases between the germline ends. The CDR3 length is 13 residues. The CDR3 bases are TGTGCCAGCATTGGAGGAGCTAATGAAAAACTGTTTTTT. Translating it yields CASIGGANEKLFF.

The genes are TRBV18 and TRBJ1-2; TRBD1 matches at 10 bases. J gave up 2 bases and V 3 bases, and 15 bases lay outside the gene matches. CDR3 length equals 19 residues. Germline V lookup: CDR1 KGHSH, CDR2 LQKENI. CDR3 nucleotides: TGTGCCAGCTCACCCATACCGGGACAGGGGCCCCGCGGAAACTATGGCTACACCTTC. Its protein product is CASSPIPGQGPRGNYGYTF. Filled out from reference TRBV18 and TRBJ1-2, the complete variable domain reads NAGVMQNPRHLVRRRGQEARLRCSPMKGHSHVYWYRQLPEEGLKFMVYLQKENIIDESGMPKERFSAEFPKEGPSILRIQQVVRGDSAAYFCASSPIPGQGPRGNYGYTFGSGTRLTVV.

This sequence joins TRBV28 and TRBJ2-1, with TRBD2 matching 10 bases. The germline V gene has CDR1 MDHEN and CDR2 SYDVKM. The CDR3 is 18 residues long. After removal of 5 bases from V and 0 bases from J, the junction contained 10 bases not matched to a gene. CDR3 sequence: CASSHRGLARSSYNEQFF. DNA for the CDR3: TGTGCCAGCAGTCATCGGGGACTAGCGCGGAGCTCCTACAATGAGCAGTTCTTC.

This clonotype was observed at least ten times. The chain combines TRBV5-1 with TRBJ1-3; 7 positions match TRBD1. With 0 bases clipped from V and 0 bases from J, the junction kept 9 bases outside the gene matches. The CDR3 is 18 amino acids. Germline loops: CDR1 SGHRS, CDR2 YFSETQ. The CDR3 protein is CASSLGKGTAHSGNTIYF. CDR3 nucleotides: TGCGCCAGCAGCTTGGGAAAGGGGACAGCACACTCTGGAAACACCATATATTTT.

This clonotype was picked up many times. The chain combines TRBV15 with TRBJ2-1; 13 nucleotides match TRBD2. The length of the CDR3 is 17 residues. In germline, CDR1 is LNHNV, CDR2 YYDKDF (reference sequence). The V gene end was trimmed by 0 bases and the J gene end by 6 bases; junction bases not matched to a gene: 5. The CDR3 here is CATSRETSGRRTNEQFF. The CDR3 DNA reads as TGTGCCACCAGCAGAGAGACTAGCGGGAGGAGGACCAATGAGCAGTTCTTC.

Concerning this clonotype itself: A much larger clone sits a single nucleotide away, making a read error possible. The CDR3 DNA reads TGTGCCAGCTCAAGTGTGGCCCATCCCTACAATGAGCAGTTCTTC. Translated, it gives CASSSVAHPYNEQFF. V usage is TRBV18 and J usage is TRBJ2-1; D call uncertain. Germline V CDR1 and CDR2: KGHSH, LQKENI. This CDR3 contains 15 residues. V was shortened by 5 bases and J by 2 bases, with 13 bases between the two germline ends.

This clonotype showed up many times. The V gene is TRBV12-3 or TRBV12-4, the J gene TRBJ2-7; D is possibly TRBD2 (5 bases). V gave up 5 bases and J gave up 6 bases, with 20 bases separating them. The CDR3 consists of 15 residues. CDR3 protein: CASSEDWARIFEQYF. In DNA, the CDR3 is TGTGCCAGCAGTGAGGACTGGGCCAGGATCTTCGAGCAGTACTTC.

The gene calls are TRBV6-1 and TRBJ1-3; D perhaps matches TRBD1 (5 bases). V was pared by 6 bases and J by 2 bases, with 14 bases between. Germline values: CDR1 MNHNS, CDR2 SASEGT. CDR3 length: 15 residues. The chain's CDR3 is CASSLTGFAGNTIYF. CDR3 in DNA: TGTGCCAGCAGCCTAACAGGCTTCGCTGGAAACACCATATATTTT.

The chain employs TRBV5-1 and TRBJ1-4, with D possibly being TRBD1 (5 bases). The CDR3 runs 12 residues. Between the trimmed V and J ends, which lost 3 bases and 6 bases, there was a span of 6 bases. The germline V gene encodes CDR1 SGHRS and CDR2 YFSETQ. The DNA for the CDR3 is TGCGCCAGCAGCTGGGGGGATGAAAAACTGTTTTTT. It codes for CASSWGDEKLFF.

This clonotype appeared many times. The chain has TRBV20-1 and TRBJ2-1; 8 nucleotides line up with TRBD1. The CDR3 sequence is 12 residues long. Germline-derived CDR1 and CDR2 are DFQATT and SNEGSKA (reference sequence). V lost 5 bases to trimming and J lost 5 bases; unmatched junction nucleotides: 2. The CDR3 region has the DNA TGCAGTGCTTCGACAGGGGACAATGAGCAGTTCTTC. This gives the protein CSASTGDNEQFF.

The chain employs TRBV6-1 and TRBJ2-6; the D is unclear. V was clipped by 5 bases and J by 0 bases, with 8 bases between them. Germline CDR1 reads MNHNS; CDR2 reads SASEGT. CDR3 length equals 15 residues. This chain's CDR3 is CASSSRLSGANVLTF. CDR3 nucleotide sequence: TGTGCCAGCAGTTCGCGGCTCTCTGGGGCCAACGTCCTGACTTTC.

This sequence joins TRBV20-1 and TRBJ2-2, with TRBD2 identical over 10 bases. The junction had 7 bases not matched to a gene; V was cut back by 4 bases and J by 5 bases. The V gene's germline CDR1 is DFQATT and CDR2 SNEGSKA (reference sequence). CDR3 length equals 15 residues. Here the CDR3 reads CSAIKASGRTGELFF. The DNA for the CDR3 is TGCAGTGCTATCAAGGCTAGCGGGAGAACCGGGGAGCTGTTTTTT.

This clonotype was counted many times. The chain has TRBV6-1 and TRBJ2-1, with TRBD1 identical over 7 bases. The CDR3 sequence is 15 residues long. Per the germline V gene, CDR1 is MNHNS and CDR2 is SASEGT. J gave up 4 bases and V 2 bases, and 5 bases lay outside the gene matches. This chain's CDR3 is CASSEPPGGYNEQFF. The CDR3 coding sequence is TGTGCCAGCAGTGAACCTCCAGGGGGATACAATGAGCAGTTCTTC.

This clonotype was counted ten times or more. The chain joins TRBV20-1 to TRBJ2-5; D is possibly TRBD2 (6 bases). The CDR3 runs 14 residues. Germline V gene sequence: CDR1 DFQATT, CDR2 SNEGSKA (reference sequence). Trimming stripped 1 base from V and 0 bases from J, with 9 bases between. The CDR3 loop reads CSARVGGNQETQYF. The CDR3 DNA sequence: TGCAGTGCTAGAGTCGGGGGTAACCAAGAGACCCAGTACTTC.

This clonotype was seen at least ten times. The V gene is TRBV5-1, the J gene TRBJ2-3; D unclear. The V gene lost 0 bases and the J gene lost 1 base, with 6 bases spanning the gap. Germline-derived CDR1 and CDR2 are SGHRS and YFSETQ. The CDR3 consists of 14 residues. The CDR3 DNA is TGCGCCAGCAGCTTGGCCAGAGGCACAGATACGCAGTATTTT. Translated: CASSLARGTDTQYF. Full variable domain (rest looked up from reference TRBV5-1 and TRBJ2-3): KAGVTQTPRYLIKTRGQQVTLSCSPISGHRSVSWYQQTPGQGLQFLFEYFSETQRNKGNFPGRFSGRQFSNSRSEMNVSTLELGDSALYLCASSLARGTDTQYFGPGTRLTVL.

This clonotype was counted at least ten times. The chain joins TRBV7-2 to TRBJ1-1, with 7 bases identical to TRBD1. Germline V gene sequence: CDR1 SGHTA, CDR2 FQGNSA. The CDR3 has 15 residues. V shed 7 bases and J 5 bases; nucleotides not matched to a gene: 13. The CDR3 sequence: CASTPTGSPRTEAFF. The CDR3 nucleotides read TGTGCCAGCACCCCGACAGGGAGCCCTCGGACTGAAGCTTTCTTT.

This clonotype was observed at least ten times. CDR3 DNA sequence: TGTGCCAGCGATAAGGGGCGAACGAACACTGAAGCTTTCTTT. Its translation: CASDKGRTNTEAFF. This rearrangement joins TRBV6-2 or TRBV6-3 to TRBJ1-1; possible D gene TRBD1, 5 bases. Germline CDR1 MNHEY, CDR2 SVGEGT. The CDR3 runs to 14 residues. V gave up 8 bases and J gave up 1 base, with 14 bases separating them.

This clonotype was counted at least ten times. The chain links TRBV12-3 or TRBV12-4 to TRBJ1-1; possible D gene TRBD1, 5 bases. V was clipped by 6 bases and J by 0 bases, with 8 bases between them. The CDR3 sequence is 13 residues long. The DNA for the CDR3 is TGTGCCAGCAGGGGGGAAATGAACACTGAAGCTTTCTTT. Protein: CASRGEMNTEAFF.

The rearrangement joins TRBV3-1 to TRBJ1-1; 7 nucleotides align to TRBD1. There are 18 residues in the CDR3. V trimming: 2 bases; J trimming: 9 bases; junction bases outside the gene matches: 21. Germline V gives CDR1 LGHDT, CDR2 YNNKEL (reference sequence). CDR3 bases: TGTGCCAGCAGCCAAAGGAGGTTCCGGGACAGTAAGTCGGAGAAAGCTTTCTTT. Translating it yields CASSQRRFRDSKSEKAFF.